The clone carrying this TCR beta chain was recorded only once. Its antigen is unknown. Germline values: CDR1 SGHTA, CDR2 FQGNSA. With 5 bases clipped from V and 1 base from J, the junction kept 16 bases outside the gene matches. The CDR3 has 18 residues. The sample belongs to a study of cytomegalovirus exposure and HLA in healthy donors. Study observations and caveats: Among TCR sequences, most were rare, though some public TCRs appeared in many donors.

PCR was performed using 60 Vbeta and 13 Jbeta primers. TCRdb's table, derived via immunoSEQ multiplex PCR, lists solely in-frame clones and lacks some. Of more than 110,000 clones in the sample, around 80% were seen once. The TCR originated in a woman between 50 and 59 years old in good health and CMV-seropositive. Sequencing was performed on PBMCs. This sequence joins TRBV7-2 and TRBJ1-2, with 7 bases aligning to TRBD1. CDR3 coding DNA: TGTGCCAGCAGCACCCCGGGACAGTCACCCCTCTATAACTATGGCTACACCTTC. Translation gives CASSTPGQSPLYNYGYTF.